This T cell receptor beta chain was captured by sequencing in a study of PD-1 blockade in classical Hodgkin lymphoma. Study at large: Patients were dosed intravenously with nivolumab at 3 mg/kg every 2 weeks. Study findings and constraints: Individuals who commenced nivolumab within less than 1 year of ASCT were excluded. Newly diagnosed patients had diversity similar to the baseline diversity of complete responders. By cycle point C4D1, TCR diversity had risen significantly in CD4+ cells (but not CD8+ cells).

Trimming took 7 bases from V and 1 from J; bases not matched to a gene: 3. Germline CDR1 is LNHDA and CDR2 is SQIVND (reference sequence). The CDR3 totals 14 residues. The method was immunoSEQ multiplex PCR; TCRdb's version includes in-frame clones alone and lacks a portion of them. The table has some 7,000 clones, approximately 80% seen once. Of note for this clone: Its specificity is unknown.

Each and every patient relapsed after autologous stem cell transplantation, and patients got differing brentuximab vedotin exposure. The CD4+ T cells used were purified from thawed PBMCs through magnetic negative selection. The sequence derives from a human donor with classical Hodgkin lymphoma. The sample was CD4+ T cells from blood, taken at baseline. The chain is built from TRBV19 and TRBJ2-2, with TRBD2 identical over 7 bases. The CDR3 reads CASKSSGNTGELFF. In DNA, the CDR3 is TGTGCCAGTAAATCTAGCGGGAACACCGGGGAGCTGTTTTTT.